This T cell receptor beta chain was documented in a study of T-cell reconstitution after alpha-beta-depleted transplantation in children. Preparation of the TCRbeta library was carried out with unique molecular identifiers. From the PCR reads, TCRdb called clonotypes with MiXCR, one entry per CDR3 protein. The sample lists 450,000 to 600,000 distinct CDR3 sequences, 32% seen once, with around 2.3% in the top ten. Sequencing was performed on PBMCs from the stem cell graft donor, taken from the stem cell graft. The sequence derives from a human donor who donated a stem cell graft to a child with aplastic anemia.

CDR3 amino acids: CASSWGGQGPITEAFF. As DNA, the CDR3 is TGCGCCAGCAGCTGGGGGGGCCAGGGGCCGATCACTGAAGCTTTCTTT. The chain combines TRBV5-1 with TRBJ1-1; D may be TRBD1 (6 bases). This CDR3 is 16 amino acids long. Trimming stripped 3 bases from V and 4 bases from J, with 19 bases between. CDR1 SGHRS and CDR2 YFSETQ come from the germline V gene.